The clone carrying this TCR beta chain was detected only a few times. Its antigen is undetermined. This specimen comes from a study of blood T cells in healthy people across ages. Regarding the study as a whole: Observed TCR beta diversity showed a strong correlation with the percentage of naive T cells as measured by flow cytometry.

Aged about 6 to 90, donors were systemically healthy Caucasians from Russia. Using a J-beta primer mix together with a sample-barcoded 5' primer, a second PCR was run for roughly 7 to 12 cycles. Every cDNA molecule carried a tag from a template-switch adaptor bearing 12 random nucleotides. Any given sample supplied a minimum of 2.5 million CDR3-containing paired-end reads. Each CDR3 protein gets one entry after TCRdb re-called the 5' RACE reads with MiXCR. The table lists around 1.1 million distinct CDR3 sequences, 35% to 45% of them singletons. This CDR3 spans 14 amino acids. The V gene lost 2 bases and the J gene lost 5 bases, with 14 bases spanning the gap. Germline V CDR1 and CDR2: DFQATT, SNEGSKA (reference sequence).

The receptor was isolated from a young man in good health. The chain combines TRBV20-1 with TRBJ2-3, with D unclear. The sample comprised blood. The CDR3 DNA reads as TGCAGTGCTAGATCCCAATGGTTAGGAGATACGCAGTATTTT. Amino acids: CSARSQWLGDTQYF.